This T cell receptor beta chain was observed in a study of T cells expressing NK-cell markers. TCRdb re-called the 5' RACE reads and gives one entry per CDR3 protein, without DNA. Its table lists approximately 420,000 distinct CDR3 sequences. CDR3 size: 17 residues. Germline CDR1 and CDR2: MNHEY and SVGEGT. On this clonotype: What it binds is unknown.

Study-wide findings and caveats: HCMV specificity of the expanded NKG2C+ T cell clones was not established. Similarly, these clonotypes led the CD3+CD56-NKG2C+ fraction as well in a handful of donors.

The sequence was obtained from a woman in her forties or fifties in good health. The specimen was blood T cells: a sorted CD56 or NKG2C T cell subset, CD4+ or CD8+ T cells, or bulk PBMC T cells (not recorded which). The J gene is TRBJ2-5, the V gene TRBV6-2 or TRBV6-3; TCRdb indicates TRBD1, and absent DNA this call remains unverified. The CDR3 protein is CASTTTGVRYGSETQYF.